This T cell receptor beta chain was profiled in a study of blood T cell repertoires in COVID-19. Enrollees, about 18 to 89 years old, lived in about two dozen US areas. Donors were grouped by their self-reported clinical history. Clones were sequenced by immunoSEQ multiplex PCR, and TCRdb holds only the in-frame ones, with some missing. The table shows under 200,000 clones, with about 88% occurring only once. Germline lookup yields CDR1 SGDLS and CDR2 YYNGEE. Trimming shortened V by 0 bases and J by 6 bases, and 9 bases separated the two germline ends. The CDR3 totals 13 residues. The clonotype was recovered from a woman between 35 and 50 years old in a cohort exposed to, infected with or recovered from COVID-19 (not recorded which). The chain is built from TRBV9 and TRBJ1-1; the D is unclear. The sequenced sample consisted of PBMCs or T cells enriched from blood (not recorded which). As DNA, the CDR3 is TGTGCCAGCAGCGTAGTTCGGGTCGCTGAAGCTTTCTTT. This codes for CASSVVRVAEAFF.